This T cell receptor (beta chain) appears in the sequencing data of a study of T-cell reconstitution after alpha-beta-depleted transplantation in children. TCRbeta library construction was performed incorporating unique molecular identifiers. TCRdb processed the PCR reads anew with MiXCR; each CDR3 protein has one entry. Found here are around 380,000 distinct CDR3 sequences, roughly 11% of them singletons; the top ten hold 4.5% to 6.5%. The ends lost 1 base at V and 6 bases at J; junction bases unmatched: 6. CDR1 and CDR2 from the germline V gene are SGHTA and FQGNSA. The CDR3 sequence is 15 residues long.

The TCR comes from a human donor who donated a stem cell graft to a child with acute myeloid leukemia. The chain joins TRBV7-2 to TRBJ2-3; 8 bases are shared with TRBD2. The sample was PBMCs from the stem cell graft donor, taken from the stem cell graft. The CDR3 region has the DNA TGTGCCAGCAGCTTAGGGGCGGGGGGCGGGGATACGCAGTATTTT. It translates to CASSLGAGGGDTQYF. Filled out from reference TRBV7-2 and TRBJ2-3, the complete variable domain reads GAGVSQSPSNKVTEKGKDVELRCDPISGHTALYWYRQSLGQGLEFLIYFQGNSAPDKSGLPSDRFSAERTGGSVSTLTIQRTQQEDSAVYLCASSLGAGGGDTQYFGPGTRLTVL.